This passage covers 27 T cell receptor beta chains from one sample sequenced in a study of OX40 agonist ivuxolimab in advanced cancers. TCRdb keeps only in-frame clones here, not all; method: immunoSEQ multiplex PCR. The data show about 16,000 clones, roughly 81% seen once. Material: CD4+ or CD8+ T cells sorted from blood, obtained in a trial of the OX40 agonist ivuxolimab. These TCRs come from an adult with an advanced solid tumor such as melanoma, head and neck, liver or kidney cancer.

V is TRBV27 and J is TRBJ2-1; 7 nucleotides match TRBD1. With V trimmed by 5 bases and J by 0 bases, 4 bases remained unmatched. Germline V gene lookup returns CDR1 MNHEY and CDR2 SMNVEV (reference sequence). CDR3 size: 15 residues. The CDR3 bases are TGTGCCAGCAGTCTCACAGGGGACTCCTACAATGAGCAGTTCTTC. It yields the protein CASSLTGDSYNEQFF.

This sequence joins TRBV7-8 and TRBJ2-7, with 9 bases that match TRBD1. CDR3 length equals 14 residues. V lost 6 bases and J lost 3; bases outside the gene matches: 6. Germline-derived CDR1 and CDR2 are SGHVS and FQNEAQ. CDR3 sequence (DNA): TGTGCCAGCAGTACGACGACAGGGGGCTACGAGCAGTACTTC. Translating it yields CASSTTTGGYEQYF.

The CDR3 bases are TGTGCCAGCAGCTTATTTAGCGGGGGCTACGAGCAGTACTTC. Encoded protein: CASSLFSGGYEQYF. This sequence joins TRBV11-2 and TRBJ2-7; TRBD2 agrees at 9 bases. The CDR3 covers 14 residues. J lost 3 bases, V lost 2 bases, and 2 bases had no gene match. Germline V gene data show CDR1 as SGHAT and CDR2 as FQNNGV.

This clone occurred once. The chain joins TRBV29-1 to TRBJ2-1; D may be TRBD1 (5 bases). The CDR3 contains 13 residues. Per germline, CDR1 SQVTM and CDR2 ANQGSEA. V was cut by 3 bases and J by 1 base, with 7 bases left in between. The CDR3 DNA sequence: TGCAGCGTTGATAGGGGATCCTACAATGAGCAGTTCTTC. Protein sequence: CSVDRGSYNEQFF.

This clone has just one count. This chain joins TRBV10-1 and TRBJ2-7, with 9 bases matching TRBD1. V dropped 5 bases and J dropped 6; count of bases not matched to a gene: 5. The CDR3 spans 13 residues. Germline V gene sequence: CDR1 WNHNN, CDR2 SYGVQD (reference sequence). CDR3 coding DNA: TGCGCCAGCAGTCAGGGACAGGGATCCGAGCAGTACTTC. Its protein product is CASSQGQGSEQYF.

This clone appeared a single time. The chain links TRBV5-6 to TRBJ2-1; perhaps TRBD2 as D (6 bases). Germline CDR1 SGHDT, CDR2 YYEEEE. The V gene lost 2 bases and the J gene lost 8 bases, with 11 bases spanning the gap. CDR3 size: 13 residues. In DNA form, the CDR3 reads TGTGCCAGCAGCTTTGGGGGACTCGATGAGCAGTTCTTC. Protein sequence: CASSFGGLDEQFF.

CDR3 bases: TGTGCCAGCAGCCTCTGGGCAGGGAACGAGCAGTACTTC. This sequence encodes CASSLWAGNEQYF. The genes are TRBV27 and TRBJ2-7; TRBD1 might be the D (5 bases). V lost 6 bases to trimming and J lost 5 bases, with 14 bases between them. This CDR3 region has 13 residues. Germline loops: CDR1 MNHEY, CDR2 SMNVEV (reference sequence).

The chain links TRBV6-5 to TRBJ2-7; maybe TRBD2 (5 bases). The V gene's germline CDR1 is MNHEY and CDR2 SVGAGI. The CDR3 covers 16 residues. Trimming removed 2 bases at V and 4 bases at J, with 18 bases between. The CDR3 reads CASSYDSKGSLYEQYF. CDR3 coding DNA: TGTGCCAGCAGTTACGATAGTAAAGGGAGTCTATACGAGCAGTACTTC.

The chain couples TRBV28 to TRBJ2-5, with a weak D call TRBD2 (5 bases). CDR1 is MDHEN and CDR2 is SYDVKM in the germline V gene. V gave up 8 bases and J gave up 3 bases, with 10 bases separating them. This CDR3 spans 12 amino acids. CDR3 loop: CASSLREETQYF. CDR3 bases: TGTGCCAGCTCTTTGAGGGAAGAGACCCAGTACTTC.

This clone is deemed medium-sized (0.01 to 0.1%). CDR3 loop: CASSAGQGNTGELFF. CDR3 in DNA: TGTGCCAGCAGCGCGGGACAGGGAAACACCGGGGAGCTGTTTTTT. V is TRBV21-1 and J is TRBJ2-2; the table assigns TRBD1, which was not confirmed against the DNA. TRBV21-1 counts as a pseudogene. CDR3 length: 15 residues.

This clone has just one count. CDR3 protein: CASSITWTGYPYEQYF. The CDR3 coding sequence is TGTGCCAGCAGCATTACATGGACAGGGTATCCCTACGAGCAGTACTTC. The J gene is TRBJ2-7, the V gene TRBV5-5; 8 nucleotides match TRBD1. The V segment lost 4 bases and the J segment 2 bases; nucleotides outside the gene matches: 11. The CDR3 is made up of 16 amino acids. CDR1 is SGHKS and CDR2 is YYEKEE in the germline V gene (reference sequence).

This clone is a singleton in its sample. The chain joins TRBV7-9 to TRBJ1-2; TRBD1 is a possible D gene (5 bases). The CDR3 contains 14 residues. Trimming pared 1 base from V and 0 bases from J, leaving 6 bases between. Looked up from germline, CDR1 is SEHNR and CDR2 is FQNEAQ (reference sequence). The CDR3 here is CASSLVGANYGYTF. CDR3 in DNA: TGTGCCAGCAGCTTAGTAGGGGCTAACTATGGCTACACCTTC. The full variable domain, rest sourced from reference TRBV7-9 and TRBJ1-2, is DTGVSQNPRHKITKRGQNVTFRCDPISEHNRLYWYRQTLGQGPEFLTYFQNEAQLEKSRLLSDRFSAERPKGSFSTLEIQRTEQGDSAMYLCASSLVGANYGYTFGSGTRLTVV.

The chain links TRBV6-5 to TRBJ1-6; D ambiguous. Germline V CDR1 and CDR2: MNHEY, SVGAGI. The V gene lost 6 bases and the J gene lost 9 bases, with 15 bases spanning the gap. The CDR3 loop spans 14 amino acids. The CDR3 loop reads CASSLEASSSPLHF. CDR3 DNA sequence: TGTGCCAGCAGCCTGGAGGCCAGCAGTTCACCCCTCCACTTT.

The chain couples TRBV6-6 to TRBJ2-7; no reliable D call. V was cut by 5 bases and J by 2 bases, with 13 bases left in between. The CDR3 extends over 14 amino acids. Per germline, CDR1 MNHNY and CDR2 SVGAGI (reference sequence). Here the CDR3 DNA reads TGTGCCAGCAGTGACCCCATTCTGCCCTACGAGCAGTACTTC. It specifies CASSDPILPYEQYF.

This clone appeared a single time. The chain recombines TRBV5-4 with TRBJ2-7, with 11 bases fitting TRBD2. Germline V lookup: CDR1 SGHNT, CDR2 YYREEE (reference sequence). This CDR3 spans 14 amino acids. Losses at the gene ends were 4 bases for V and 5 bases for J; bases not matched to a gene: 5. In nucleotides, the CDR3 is TGTGCCAGCAGCAGTAGCGGGAGGGGTCACGAGCAGTACTTC. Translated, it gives CASSSSGRGHEQYF.

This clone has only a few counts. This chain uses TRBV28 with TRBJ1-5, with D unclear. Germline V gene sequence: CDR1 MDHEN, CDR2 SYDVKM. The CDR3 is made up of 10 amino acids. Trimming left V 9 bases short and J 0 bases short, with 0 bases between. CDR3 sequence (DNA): TGTGCCAGTAGCAATCAGCCCCAGCATTTT. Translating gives CASSNQPQHF.

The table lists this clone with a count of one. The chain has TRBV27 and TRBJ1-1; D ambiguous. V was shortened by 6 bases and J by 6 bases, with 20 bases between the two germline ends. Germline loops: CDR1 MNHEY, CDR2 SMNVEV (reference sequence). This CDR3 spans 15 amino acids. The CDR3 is CASSESLGFRAEAFF. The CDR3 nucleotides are TGTGCCAGCAGCGAATCTCTAGGGTTTAGGGCTGAAGCTTTCTTT.

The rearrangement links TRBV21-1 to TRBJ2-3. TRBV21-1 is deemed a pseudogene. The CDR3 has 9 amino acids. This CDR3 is CASSIKGGF. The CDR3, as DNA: TGTGCCAGCAGCATCAAGGGCGGTTTT.

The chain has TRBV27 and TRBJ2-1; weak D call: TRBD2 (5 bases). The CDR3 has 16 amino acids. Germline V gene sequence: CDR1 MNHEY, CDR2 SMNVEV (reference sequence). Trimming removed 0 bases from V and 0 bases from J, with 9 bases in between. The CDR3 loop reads CASSLSSASSYNEQFF. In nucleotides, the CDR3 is TGTGCCAGCAGTTTATCTAGCGCTAGCTCCTACAATGAGCAGTTCTTC.

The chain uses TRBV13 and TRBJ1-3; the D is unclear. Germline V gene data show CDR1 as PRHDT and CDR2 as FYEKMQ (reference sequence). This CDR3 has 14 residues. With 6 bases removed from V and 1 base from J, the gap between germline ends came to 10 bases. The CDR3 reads CASRSDLSGNTIYF. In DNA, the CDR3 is TGTGCCAGCAGGTCCGACTTGTCTGGAAACACCATATATTTT.

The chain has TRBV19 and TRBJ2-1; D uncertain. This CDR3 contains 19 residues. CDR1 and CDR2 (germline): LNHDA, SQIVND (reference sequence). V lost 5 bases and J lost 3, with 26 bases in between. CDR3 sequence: CASSVGNRIVLGYYNEQFF. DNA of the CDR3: TGTGCCAGTAGTGTAGGGAATAGGATAGTACTTGGGTACTACAATGAGCAGTTCTTC.

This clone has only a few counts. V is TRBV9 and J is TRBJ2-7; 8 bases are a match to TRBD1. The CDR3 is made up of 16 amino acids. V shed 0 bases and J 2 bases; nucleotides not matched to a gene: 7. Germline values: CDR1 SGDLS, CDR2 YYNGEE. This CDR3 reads CASSVDVGTGPYEQYF. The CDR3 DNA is TGTGCCAGCAGCGTAGACGTGGGGACAGGTCCCTACGAGCAGTACTTC. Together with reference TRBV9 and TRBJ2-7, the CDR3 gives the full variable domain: DSGVTQTPKHLITATGQRVTLRCSPRSGDLSVYWYQQSLDQGLQFLIQYYNGEERAKGNILERFSAQQFPDLHSELNLSSLELGDSALYFCASSVDVGTGPYEQYFGPGTRLTVT.

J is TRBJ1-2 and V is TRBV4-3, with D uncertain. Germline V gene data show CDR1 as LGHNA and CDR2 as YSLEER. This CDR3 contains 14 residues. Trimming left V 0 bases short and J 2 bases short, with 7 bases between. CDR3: CASSQENVNYGYTF. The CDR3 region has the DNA TGCGCCAGCAGCCAAGAGAACGTAAACTATGGCTACACCTTC.

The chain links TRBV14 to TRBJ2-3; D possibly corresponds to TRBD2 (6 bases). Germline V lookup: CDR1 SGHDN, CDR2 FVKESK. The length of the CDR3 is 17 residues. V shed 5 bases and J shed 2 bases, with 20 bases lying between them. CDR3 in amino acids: CASSVGGGSSNTDTQYF. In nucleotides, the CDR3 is TGTGCCAGCAGCGTCGGGGGAGGATCCTCTAACACAGATACGCAGTATTTT.

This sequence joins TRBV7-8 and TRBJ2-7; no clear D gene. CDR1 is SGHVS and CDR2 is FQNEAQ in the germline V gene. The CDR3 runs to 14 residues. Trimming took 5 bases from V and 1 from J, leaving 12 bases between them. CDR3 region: CASSIGGLSYEQYF. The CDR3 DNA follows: TGTGCCAGCAGCATAGGCGGTCTATCCTACGAGCAGTACTTC.

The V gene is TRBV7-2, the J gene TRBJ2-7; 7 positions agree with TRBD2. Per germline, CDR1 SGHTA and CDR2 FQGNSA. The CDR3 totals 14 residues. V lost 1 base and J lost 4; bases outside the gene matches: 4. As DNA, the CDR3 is TGTGCCAGCAGCTTAGGGGGGGAGGGTTACGAGCAGTACTTC. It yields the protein CASSLGGEGYEQYF.

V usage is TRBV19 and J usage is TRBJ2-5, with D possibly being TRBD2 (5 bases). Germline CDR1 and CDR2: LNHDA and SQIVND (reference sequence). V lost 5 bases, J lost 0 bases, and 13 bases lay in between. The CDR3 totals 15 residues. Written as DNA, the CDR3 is TGTGCCAGTAGTTTGGGAGCCTTGTACCAAGAGACCCAGTACTTC. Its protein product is CASSLGALYQETQYF.